This T cell receptor beta chain derives from a study of control samples from healthy donors and cancer patients. Only in-frame clones appear in the TCRdb table, and some are missing; sequencing was by immunoSEQ multiplex PCR. Counted here are over 100,000 clones, roughly 90% occurring once; the ten biggest clones make up approximately 16%. The origin of this receptor is a woman aged 45-60 years in good health. Source material: blood.

The CDR3 spells CSALGGQNTGELFF. In DNA, the CDR3 is TGCAGCGCTCTTGGAGGGCAAAACACCGGGGAGCTGTTTTTT. The rearrangement links TRBV29-1 to TRBJ2-2; tentatively, D is TRBD2 (6 bases). Germline V gives CDR1 SQVTM, CDR2 ANQGSEA. Trimming stripped 7 bases from V and 2 bases from J, with 14 bases between. The CDR3 runs to 14 residues.